The clone carrying this T cell receptor beta chain was detected only a few times. From germline, CDR1 is SGHRS and CDR2 YFSETQ. The CDR3 extends over 14 amino acids. With V trimmed by 4 bases and J by 1 base, 5 bases remained unmatched. The record originates from a study of T cells after yellow fever vaccination. Each CDR3 protein is one row after TCRdb ran MiXCR on the 5' RACE reads. The data show about 630,000 distinct CDR3 sequences, with roughly an eighth seen just once and around 14% held by the top ten. Sequenced material: PBMCs, taken on the day of the yellow fever booster vaccination. V gene TRBV5-1 combines with J gene TRBJ2-7; 7 bases map to TRBD1. This TCR was recovered from a man aged 25 to 45 who received the YFV17D yellow fever vaccine. As DNA, the CDR3 is TGCGCCAGCAGCCGACAGGGCCAGTCCTACGAGCAGTACTTC. It encodes CASSRQGQSYEQYF.